These T cell receptor beta chains were read from a single sample in a study of PD-1 blockade in classical Hodgkin lymphoma. Method: immunoSEQ multiplex PCR; TCRdb's copy keeps in-frame clones and lacks some. The sample yields about 36,000 clones, 69% seen once. This material consisted of peripheral blood mononuclear cells (PBMCs), taken before the second cycle of nivolumab. Source of these receptors: a human donor with classical Hodgkin lymphoma. Both conserved end residues are part of each CDR3. D genes are given only for firm matches. Clone sizes are given selectively: once, few, many, or a class where the clone is expanded.

j_call d_call v_call clone_size cdr3_nt cdr3_aa
TRBJ1-3 TRBD1 TRBV19 NA TGTGCCAGTAAGGGGACAGGCCGAAACACCATATATTTT CASKGTGRNTIYF
TRBJ1-2 TRBD1 TRBV27 NA TGTGCCAGCAGTAAGAAAGACAGGGGGCCCTATGGCTACACCTTC CASSKKDRGPYGYTF
TRBJ2-7 TRBD1 TRBV4-1 NA TGCGCCAGCAGCCGCGGCCGACAGGGGAGCTACGAGCAGTACTTC CASSRGRQGSYEQYF
TRBJ1-1 NA TRBV27 once TGTGCCAGCAGTTTGGGAAGACGTTTCACTGAAGCTTTCTTT CASSLGRRFTEAFF
TRBJ2-4 NA TRBV9 NA TGTGCCAGCAGCGTAGGTTCGTCGCCAGGGCTAGCCAAAAACATTCAGTACTTC CASSVGSSPGLAKNIQYF
TRBJ1-1 TRBD1 TRBV4-1 NA TGCGCCAGCAGCCAAATCACAGGGGGGAACACTGAAGCTTTCTTT CASSQITGGNTEAFF
TRBJ1-1 TRBD1 TRBV29-1 once TGCAGCGTTAGTGACAGGGGCACTGAAGCTTTCTTT CSVSDRGTEAFF
TRBJ1-5 NA TRBV6-5 few TGTGCCAGCAGGGGGACGGGCAATCAGCCCCAGCATTTT CASRGTGNQPQHF
TRBJ2-3 TRBD2 TRBV7-3 NA TGTGCCAGCAGCCTATTCCCACTAGCGGGAGCCACAGATACGCAGTATTTT CASSLFPLAGATDTQYF
TRBJ2-1 TRBD2 TRBV28 NA TGTGCCAGCAGTTCTAAACTAGCGAGAGGATACAATGAGCAGTTCTTC CASSSKLARGYNEQFF
TRBJ2-1 TRBD2 TRBV19 few TGTGCCAGTAGCTGGACTAGCGGGAGCTTCTACAATGAGCAGTTCTTC CASSWTSGSFYNEQFF
TRBJ2-7 TRBD2 TRBV27 NA TGTGCCAGCAGTGTTAGCGGGAGGACTAACTACGAGCAGTACTTC CASSVSGRTNYEQYF
TRBJ1-5 NA TRBV4-2 NA TGTGCCAGCAGCCAAGTTTTTGAGGATTTGGGCAATCAGCCCCAGCATTTT CASSQVFEDLGNQPQHF
TRBJ2-1 NA TRBV7-9 NA TGTGCCAGCAGCCACTCATCAGGGAGGTACAATGAGCAGTTCTTC CASSHSSGRYNEQFF
TRBJ1-2 NA TRBV7-2 NA TGTGCCAGCAGCTTAATTAGAAACAACTATGGCTACACCTTC CASSLIRNNYGYTF
TRBJ1-6 NA TRBV19 medium-sized TGTGCCAGTCGCCGAAACGGGCAGGGCTCACCCCTCCACTTT CASRRNGQGSPLHF
TRBJ1-1 TRBD1 TRBV11-3 NA TGTGCCAGCAGCTTTAGACAGGGGGCGGAAGCTTTCTTT CASSFRQGAEAFF
TRBJ2-7 NA TRBV21-1 few TGTGCCAGCAGAACCCGTATCGGGCAGGGGGCCTACGAGCAGTACTTC CASRTRIGQGAYEQYF
TRBJ2-7 TRBD1 TRBV5-3 NA TGTGCCAGAAGCTTGGGGGGACAGGGACCTTATTACGAGCAGTACTTC CARSLGGQGPYYEQYF
TRBJ1-1 NA TRBV5-5 NA TGTGCCAGCAGCCAGATCAGGGGCTTTCCCGTCTTGAACACTGAAGCTTTCTTT CASSQIRGFPVLNTEAFF
TRBJ2-1 NA TRBV7-6 few TGTGCCAGCAGCTTAGCTTTTATTGGTGAGCAGTTCTTC CASSLAFIGEQFF
TRBJ2-7 TRBD2 TRBV6-6 NA TGTGCCAGCAGTCCTCGTCGGGGGGATCGTTCCTACGAGCAGTACTTC CASSPRRGDRSYEQYF
TRBJ2-3 TRBD2 TRBV7-6 few TGTGCCAGCAGCTCCCTAGCGGGACTTAGTGCAGATACGCAGTATTTT CASSSLAGLSADTQYF
TRBJ2-7 TRBD1 TRBV2 once TGTGCCAGCAATACCAATGGACAGGGACCGTACGAGCAGTACTTC CASNTNGQGPYEQYF
TRBJ2-5 NA TRBV5-1 few TGCGCCAGCCAACGTACTAGGGAGACCCAGTACTTC CASQRTRETQYF
TRBJ1-1 NA TRBV6-6 NA TGTGCCAGCAGTAACAGGGTCATGAACACTGAAGCTTTCTTT CASSNRVMNTEAFF
TRBJ1-2 NA TRBV19 few TGTGCCAGTAGTATTGGCGGGGGGGATGTGAACTATGGCTACACCTTC CASSIGGGDVNYGYTF
TRBJ1-1 NA TRBV7-3 few TGTGCCAGCAGCTCTATCCCGAGGGTAGGGACTGAAGCTTTCTTT CASSSIPRVGTEAFF
TRBJ2-1 TRBD1 TRBV4-3 NA TGCGCCAGCAGCCCCCAGGGGGAGATGGGTAGCAATGAGCAGTTCTTC CASSPQGEMGSNEQFF
TRBJ2-5 NA TRBV5-4 medium-sized TGTGCCAGCAGCTTTAGTTCTAGTAAAGAGACCCAGTACTTC CASSFSSSKETQYF
TRBJ1-2 TRBD1 TRBV5-1 NA TGCGCCAGCAGCGACGGAGACAGGGCCGGCTACACCTTC CASSDGDRAGYTF
TRBJ2-2 NA TRBV6-5 once TGTGCCAGCAGTTACTTAGGACCAGAAAACACCGGGGAGCTGTTTTTT CASSYLGPENTGELFF
TRBJ1-3 NA TRBV4-3 few TGCGCCAGCAGCCCTCAATACGTGCCGGGTCACATCTCTGGAAACACCATATATTTT CASSPQYVPGHISGNTIYF
TRBJ1-2 NA TRBV9 NA TGTGCCAGCAGCGTAGTAGACACTCCGCGGGGGGTAGAGAATGGCTACACCTTC CASSVVDTPRGVENGYTF
TRBJ2-5 TRBD1 TRBV7-2 medium-sized TGTGCCAGCAGCTATTGGACAGGGGGCGGGGAGACCCAGTACTTC CASSYWTGGGETQYF
TRBJ2-2 NA TRBV29-1 NA TGCAGCGTTGAAGGGGGAGCCTCCACCGGGGAGCTGTTTTTT CSVEGGASTGELFF
TRBJ1-5 NA TRBV28 once TGTGCCAGCAGTTTAGTGTCAGGCCAGATCAATCAGCCCCAGCATTTT CASSLVSGQINQPQHF
TRBJ2-5 TRBD1 TRBV10-3 NA TGTGCCATCAGTGGGACAGGGAGACAGGAGACCCAGTACTTC CAISGTGRQETQYF
TRBJ2-6 NA TRBV7-3 NA TGTGCCAGCAGCCCCCGGCAAAGGGGCGGTGGGGCCAACGTCCTGACTTTC CASSPRQRGGGANVLTF
TRBJ2-1 NA TRBV4-3 few TGCGCCAGCAGTGAAGGCACCCCTACCCTCTACAATGAGCAGTTCTTC CASSEGTPTLYNEQFF
TRBJ2-7 TRBD1 TRBV18 NA TGTGCCAGCTCACCCAGGACAGGGGGACCCTACGAGCAGTACTTC CASSPRTGGPYEQYF